Below, one T cell receptor (beta chain) is given with its context. What it recognizes is unknown. The CDR3 loop spans 14 amino acids. Trimming took 3 bases from V and 1 from J, leaving 11 bases between them. Germline V gene lookup returns CDR1 DFQATT and CDR2 SNEGSKA (reference sequence). The data originate from a study of identical twins. Template switching (which added a universal primer site) was used, and cDNA carried unique molecular identifiers. From the 5' RACE reads, TCRdb called clonotypes with MiXCR, one entry per CDR3 protein. Of about 460,000 distinct CDR3 sequences in the sample, 12% to 15% were seen once. General study results and limits: Researchers reported weaker excess twin sharing in beta out-of-frame sequences. While abundant cord blood beta clonotypes carried fewer insertions, memory repertoires showed no such pattern.

These records were also assigned to another study, of yellow fever vaccine responses in identical twins.

This receptor was obtained from a woman between 18 and 29 years old in good health. V usage is TRBV20-1 and J usage is TRBJ2-3, with D perhaps matching TRBD1 (6 bases). The sample taken for sequencing was CD4+ T cells sorted from blood. The CDR3 DNA sequence: TGCAGTGCTAGGAAACAGGGCGGCACAGATACGCAGTATTTT. Amino acids: CSARKQGGTDTQYF.